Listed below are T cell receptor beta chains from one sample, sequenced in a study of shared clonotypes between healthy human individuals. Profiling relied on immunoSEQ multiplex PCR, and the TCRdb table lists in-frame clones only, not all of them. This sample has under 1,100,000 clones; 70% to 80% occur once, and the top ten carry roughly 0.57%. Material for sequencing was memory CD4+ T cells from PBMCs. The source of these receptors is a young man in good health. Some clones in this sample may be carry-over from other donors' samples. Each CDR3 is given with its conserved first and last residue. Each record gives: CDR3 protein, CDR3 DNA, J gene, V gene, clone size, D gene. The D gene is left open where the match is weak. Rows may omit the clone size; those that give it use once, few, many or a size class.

CDR3: CASSLLADTQYF; DNA: TGTGCCAGCAGTTTATTGGCAGATACGCAGTATTTT; J: TRBJ2-3; V: TRBV28; size: .; D: .
CDR3: CASRNRVPPYEQYF; DNA: TGTGCCAGTAGGAACAGGGTCCCCCCCTACGAGCAGTACTTC; J: TRBJ2-7; V: TRBV19; size: .; D: .
CDR3: CASSSRPLPNTGELFF; DNA: TGTGCCAGCAGTTCCCGACCACTTCCGAACACCGGGGAGCTGTTTTTT; J: TRBJ2-2; V: TRBV27; size: .; D: .
CDR3: CASSLSTQGNYEQYF; DNA: TGTGCCAGCAGCTTGTCGACACAGGGAAACTACGAGCAGTACTTC; J: TRBJ2-7; V: TRBV5-4; size: once; D: .
CDR3: CASRLDSPGNTIYF; DNA: TGTGCCAGCAGGTTGGACTCACCTGGAAACACCATATATTTT; J: TRBJ1-3; V: TRBV28; size: .; D: .
CDR3: CASSATGVHEQFF; DNA: TGTGCCAGCAGTGCCACGGGAGTCCATGAGCAGTTCTTC; J: TRBJ2-1; V: TRBV25-1; size: .; D: .
CDR3: CASSLTAGFGNQPQHF; DNA: TGTGCCAGCAGCTTAACGGCAGGGTTCGGCAATCAGCCCCAGCATTTT; J: TRBJ1-5; V: TRBV11-2; size: .; D: .
CDR3: CASSATGTSHQPQHF; DNA: TGCGCCAGCAGCGCAACAGGGACGTCTCATCAGCCCCAGCATTTT; J: TRBJ1-5; V: TRBV4-1; size: few; D: .
CDR3: CASSFSGFTDTQYF; DNA: TGTGCCAGCAGCTTTTCGGGATTCACAGATACGCAGTATTTT; J: TRBJ2-3; V: TRBV11-2; size: .; D: .
CDR3: CASRLRGGEQYF; DNA: TGTGCCAGCAGACTAAGGGGGGGCGAGCAGTACTTC; J: TRBJ2-7; V: TRBV28; size: .; D: .
CDR3: CASSVAGGGAYNEQFF; DNA: TGTGCCAGCAGCGTAGCTGGCGGGGGGGCCTACAATGAGCAGTTCTTC; J: TRBJ2-1; V: TRBV9; size: .; D: TRBD2
CDR3: CASSQEGLAIGTQYF; DNA: TGTGCCAGCAGCCAAGAAGGACTAGCGATTGGGACCCAGTACTTC; J: TRBJ2-5; V: TRBV14; size: .; D: TRBD2
CDR3: CASSFLGDEQYF; DNA: TGTGCCAGCAGCTTCCTCGGAGACGAGCAGTACTTC; J: TRBJ2-7; V: TRBV13; size: .; D: .
CDR3: CASTPDRDGNTEAFF; DNA: TGTGCCAGTACCCCGGACAGGGACGGGAACACTGAAGCTTTCTTT; J: TRBJ1-1; V: TRBV19; size: .; D: TRBD1
CDR3: CASRVAGLAYEQYF; DNA: TGTGCCAGCCGAGTAGCCGGACTAGCCTACGAGCAGTACTTC; J: TRBJ2-7; V: TRBV28; size: .; D: TRBD2
CDR3: CASSVKGNTIYF; DNA: TGTGCCAGCAGTGTAAAGGGAAACACCATATATTTT; J: TRBJ1-3; V: TRBV6-1; size: .; D: .
CDR3: CAISETPIAGGWETQYF; DNA: TGTGCCATCAGTGAGACACCCATAGCGGGAGGGTGGGAGACCCAGTACTTC; J: TRBJ2-5; V: TRBV10-3; size: .; D: TRBD2
CDR3: CASGSRYGGDRTDTQYF; DNA: TGTGCCAGCGGCTCTCGTTACGGGGGCGACCGCACAGATACGCAGTATTTT; J: TRBJ2-3; V: TRBV11-2; size: .; D: .
CDR3: CASSLSRDPGNTIYF; DNA: TGTGCCAGCAGCTTAAGCAGGGATCCTGGAAACACCATATATTTT; J: TRBJ1-3; V: TRBV7-3; size: .; D: .
CDR3: CASSYGQDQPQHF; DNA: TGTGCCAGCAGTTACGGACAAGATCAGCCCCAGCATTTT; J: TRBJ1-5; V: TRBV6-6; size: .; D: .
CDR3: CASSLQGVAEQYF; DNA: TGCGCCAGCAGCTTGCAGGGGGTCGCCGAGCAGTACTTC; J: TRBJ2-7; V: TRBV5-1; size: .; D: TRBD1
CDR3: CASRWTGGGTEAFF; DNA: TGTGCCAGCAGGTGGACAGGGGGCGGCACTGAAGCTTTCTTT; J: TRBJ1-1; V: TRBV7-9; size: .; D: TRBD1
CDR3: CASSPTGTEAFF; DNA: TGTGCCAGCAGTCCCACCGGGACTGAAGCTTTCTTT; J: TRBJ1-1; V: TRBV2; size: .; D: .
CDR3: CASSRQGRFTGELFF; DNA: TGTGCCAGCTCACGACAGGGGAGGTTCACCGGGGAGCTGTTTTTT; J: TRBJ2-2; V: TRBV18; size: few; D: TRBD1
CDR3: CASSLGGRETQYF; DNA: TGTGCCAGCAGCTTAGGAGGGCGGGAGACCCAGTACTTC; J: TRBJ2-5; V: TRBV7-9; size: .; D: .
CDR3: CASSYSTGQRRYGYTF; DNA: TGTGCCAGCAGTTACTCGACAGGACAGCGCCGATATGGCTACACCTTC; J: TRBJ1-2; V: TRBV6-5; size: .; D: .
CDR3: CASSLRTSGVTGELFF; DNA: TGTGCCAGCAGCTTAAGGACTAGCGGGGTCACCGGGGAGCTGTTTTTT; J: TRBJ2-2; V: TRBV7-9; size: .; D: TRBD2
CDR3: CASILKGGSDYGYTF; DNA: TGTGCCAGTATCCTTAAGGGAGGAAGTGACTATGGCTACACCTTC; J: TRBJ1-2; V: TRBV19; size: few; D: .
CDR3: CASSVVAGRTDTQYF; DNA: TGTGCCAGCAGCGTAGTTGCGGGCCGCACAGATACGCAGTATTTT; J: TRBJ2-3; V: TRBV9; size: .; D: .
CDR3: CASSRGGLQPQHF; DNA: TGTGCCAGCTCCAGGGGAGGGCTTCAGCCCCAGCATTTT; J: TRBJ1-5; V: TRBV6-5; size: .; D: .
CDR3: CATSRDSGRTEAFF; DNA: TGTGCCACCAGCAGAGATTCAGGTAGGACTGAAGCTTTCTTT; J: TRBJ1-1; V: TRBV15; size: .; D: .
CDR3: CASSSSVRSGANVLTF; DNA: TGTGCCAGCAGCTCATCCGTTAGGTCTGGGGCCAACGTCCTGACTTTC; J: TRBJ2-6; V: TRBV7-9; size: few; D: .
CDR3: CASSRGGAGRYEQYF; DNA: TGTGCCAGCAGCAGGGGCGGAGCGGGAAGGTACGAGCAGTACTTC; J: TRBJ2-7; V: TRBV7-3; size: .; D: TRBD2
CDR3: CASSFWDRDHEQFF; DNA: TGTGCCAGCAGCTTTTGGGACAGGGACCATGAGCAGTTCTTC; J: TRBJ2-1; V: TRBV7-9; size: .; D: TRBD1
CDR3: CASRGRSTDTQYF; DNA: TGTGCCAGCAGGGGTCGGAGCACAGATACGCAGTATTTT; J: TRBJ2-3; V: TRBV6-4; size: .; D: .
CDR3: CASRIGGGNQPQHF; DNA: TGTGCCAGCAGAATCGGGGGTGGGAATCAGCCCCAGCATTTT; J: TRBJ1-5; V: TRBV28; size: .; D: .
CDR3: CATRRTSGRNTQYF; DNA: TGTGCCACCAGAAGGACTAGCGGGAGGAATACGCAGTATTTT; J: TRBJ2-3; V: TRBV15; size: .; D: TRBD2
CDR3: CASSTARVAKNIQYF; DNA: TGTGCCAGCAGCACCGCCAGGGTAGCCAAAAACATTCAGTACTTC; J: TRBJ2-4; V: TRBV28; size: few; D: .
CDR3: CASSVAGTGETQYF; DNA: TGTGCCAGCAGCGTAGCAGGGACTGGCGAGACCCAGTACTTC; J: TRBJ2-5; V: TRBV9; size: .; D: .
CDR3: CASSLWVDKTYEQYF; DNA: TGTGCCAGCAGCTTATGGGTCGACAAAACCTACGAGCAGTACTTC; J: TRBJ2-7; V: TRBV7-2; size: .; D: .
CDR3: CASSLSGSYYGYTF; DNA: TGTGCCAGCAGTTTATCGGGGTCCTACTATGGCTACACCTTC; J: TRBJ1-2; V: TRBV28; size: .; D: .
CDR3: CASSFTHRGGTEAFF; DNA: TGTGCCAGCAGCTTCACCCACAGGGGCGGTACTGAAGCTTTCTTT; J: TRBJ1-1; V: TRBV7-9; size: .; D: TRBD1
CDR3: CASSVDGDVSYEQYF; DNA: TGTGCCAGCAGCGTAGATGGGGACGTTTCCTACGAGCAGTACTTC; J: TRBJ2-7; V: TRBV9; size: .; D: .
CDR3: CASSQGQSSYEQYF; DNA: TGTGCCAGCTCCCAGGGACAGAGCTCCTACGAGCAGTACTTC; J: TRBJ2-7; V: TRBV11-3; size: once; D: TRBD1
CDR3: CASSLEDHLFGGYTF; DNA: TGTGCCAGCAGTTTGGAGGACCACTTATTTGGTGGCTACACCTTC; J: TRBJ1-2; V: TRBV28; size: many; D: .